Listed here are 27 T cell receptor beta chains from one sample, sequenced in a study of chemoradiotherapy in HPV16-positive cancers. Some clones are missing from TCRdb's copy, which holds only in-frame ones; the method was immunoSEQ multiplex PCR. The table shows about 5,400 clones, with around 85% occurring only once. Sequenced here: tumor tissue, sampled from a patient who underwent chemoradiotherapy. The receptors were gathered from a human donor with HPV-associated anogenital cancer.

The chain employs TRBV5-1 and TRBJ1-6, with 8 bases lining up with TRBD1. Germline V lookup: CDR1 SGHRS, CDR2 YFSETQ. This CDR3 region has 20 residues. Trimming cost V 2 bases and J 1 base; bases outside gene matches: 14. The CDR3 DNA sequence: TGCGCCAGCAGCTTACTCCTCGGACAGGGTCAGGGATCCTATAATTCACCCCTCCACTTT. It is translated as CASSLLLGQGQGSYNSPLHF.

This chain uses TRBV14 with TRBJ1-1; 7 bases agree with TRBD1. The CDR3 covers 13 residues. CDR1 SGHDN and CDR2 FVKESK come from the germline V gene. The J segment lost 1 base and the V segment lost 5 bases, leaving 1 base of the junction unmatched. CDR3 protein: CASSYRGNTEAFF. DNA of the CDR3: TGTGCCAGCAGCTACAGGGGGAACACTGAAGCTTTCTTT.

As DNA, the CDR3 is TGCGCCAGCAGATCAACAGGGCTGAACTATGGCTACACCTTC. It specifies CASRSTGLNYGYTF. The chain couples TRBV5-1 to TRBJ1-2; a possible D gene is TRBD1 (6 bases). Trimming shortened V by 5 bases and J by 2 bases, and 13 bases separated the two germline ends. The length of the CDR3 is 14 residues. Germline V CDR1 and CDR2: SGHRS, YFSETQ.

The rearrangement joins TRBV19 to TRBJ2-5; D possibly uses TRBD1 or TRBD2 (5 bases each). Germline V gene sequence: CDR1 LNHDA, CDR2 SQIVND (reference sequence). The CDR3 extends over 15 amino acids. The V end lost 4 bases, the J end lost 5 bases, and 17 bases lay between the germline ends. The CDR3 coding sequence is TGTGCCAGTAGTACCCGGGACGGCTTTGGCGAGACCCAGTACTTC. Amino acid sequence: CASSTRDGFGETQYF. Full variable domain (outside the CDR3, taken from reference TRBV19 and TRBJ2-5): DGGITQSPKYLFRKEGQNVTLSCEQNLNHDAMYWYRQDPGQGLRLIYYSQIVNDFQKGDIAEGYSVSREKKESFPLTVTSAQKNPTAFYLCASSTRDGFGETQYFGPGTRLLVL.

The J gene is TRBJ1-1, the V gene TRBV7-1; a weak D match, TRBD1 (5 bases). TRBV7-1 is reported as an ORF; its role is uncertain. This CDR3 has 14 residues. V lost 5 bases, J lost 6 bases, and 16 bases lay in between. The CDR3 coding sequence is TGTGCCAGCAGCCCGGCGCTTCGGGGGGCTGAAGCTTTCTTT. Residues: CASSPALRGAEAFF.

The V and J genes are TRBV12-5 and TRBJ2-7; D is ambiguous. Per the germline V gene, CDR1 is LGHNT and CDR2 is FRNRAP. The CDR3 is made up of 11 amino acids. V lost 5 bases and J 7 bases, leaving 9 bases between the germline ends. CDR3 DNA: TGTGCTAGTGGTCCTCCTTGGGAGCAGTACTTC. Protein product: CASGPPWEQYF.

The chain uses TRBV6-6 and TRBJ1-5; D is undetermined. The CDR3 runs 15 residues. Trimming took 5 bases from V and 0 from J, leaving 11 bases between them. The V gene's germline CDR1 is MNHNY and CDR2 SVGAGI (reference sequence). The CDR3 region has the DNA TGTGCCAGCAGTCCCGACGGAGATAGCAATCAGCCCCAGCATTTT. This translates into CASSPDGDSNQPQHF.

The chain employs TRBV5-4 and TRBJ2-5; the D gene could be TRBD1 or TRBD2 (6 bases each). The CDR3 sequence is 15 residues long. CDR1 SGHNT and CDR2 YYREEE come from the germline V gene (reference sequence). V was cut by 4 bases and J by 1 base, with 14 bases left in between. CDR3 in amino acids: CASSGGDIPQETQYF. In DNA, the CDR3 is TGTGCCAGCAGCGGAGGGGACATCCCCCAAGAGACCCAGTACTTC.

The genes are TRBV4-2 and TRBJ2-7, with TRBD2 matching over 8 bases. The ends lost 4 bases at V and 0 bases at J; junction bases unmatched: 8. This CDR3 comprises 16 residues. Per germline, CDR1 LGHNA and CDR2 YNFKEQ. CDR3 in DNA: TGTGCCAGCAGCCGAGGAAGCGGGGGAAGCTCCTACGAGCAGTACGTC. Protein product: CASSRGSGGSSYEQYV.

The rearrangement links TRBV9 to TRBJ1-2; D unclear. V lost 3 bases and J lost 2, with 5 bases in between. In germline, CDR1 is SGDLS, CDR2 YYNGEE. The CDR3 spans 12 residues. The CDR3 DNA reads TGTGCCAGCAGCGGAGCCAACTATGGCTACACCTTC. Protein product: CASSGANYGYTF.

This CDR3 is CASSERLAGGVNEQFF. DNA of the CDR3: TGTGCCAGCAGCGAGAGACTAGCGGGGGGGGTCAATGAGCAGTTCTTC. V gene TRBV9 combines with J gene TRBJ2-1; 14 bases line up with TRBD2. This CDR3 is 16 amino acids long. The V gene's germline CDR1 is SGDLS and CDR2 YYNGEE. Unmatched junction bases numbered 5, after V lost 3 bases and J lost 6 bases. Drawing the rest from reference TRBV9 and TRBJ2-1, the complete variable domain is DSGVTQTPKHLITATGQRVTLRCSPRSGDLSVYWYQQSLDQGLQFLIQYYNGEERAKGNILERFSAQQFPDLHSELNLSSLELGDSALYFCASSERLAGGVNEQFFGPGTRLTVL.

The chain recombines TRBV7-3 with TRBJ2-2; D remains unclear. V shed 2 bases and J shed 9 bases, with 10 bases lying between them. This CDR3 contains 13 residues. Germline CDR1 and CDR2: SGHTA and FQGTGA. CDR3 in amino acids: CASSLGYSRELFF. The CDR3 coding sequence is TGTGCCAGCAGCTTAGGGTACAGCAGGGAGCTGTTTTTT.

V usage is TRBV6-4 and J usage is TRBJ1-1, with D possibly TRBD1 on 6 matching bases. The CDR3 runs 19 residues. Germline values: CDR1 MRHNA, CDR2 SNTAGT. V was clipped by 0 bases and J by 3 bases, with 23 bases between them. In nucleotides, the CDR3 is TGTGCCAGCAGTGACTCGATATATATCCGGGGGGCATTGGACACTGAAGCTTTCTTT. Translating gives CASSDSIYIRGALDTEAFF.

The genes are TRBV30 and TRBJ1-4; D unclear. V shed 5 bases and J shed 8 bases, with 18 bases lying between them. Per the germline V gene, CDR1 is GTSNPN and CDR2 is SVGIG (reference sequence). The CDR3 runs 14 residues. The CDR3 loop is CAWGPPSNREKLFF. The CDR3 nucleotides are TGTGCCTGGGGCCCCCCCTCCAACAGAGAAAAACTGTTTTTT.

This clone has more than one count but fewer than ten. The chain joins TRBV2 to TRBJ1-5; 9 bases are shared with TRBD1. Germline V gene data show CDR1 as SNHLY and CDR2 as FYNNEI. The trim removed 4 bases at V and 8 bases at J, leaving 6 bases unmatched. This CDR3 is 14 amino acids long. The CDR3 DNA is TGTGCCAGCAGTGGGGGACAGGGAATGGAGCCCCAGCATTTT. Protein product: CASSGGQGMEPQHF.

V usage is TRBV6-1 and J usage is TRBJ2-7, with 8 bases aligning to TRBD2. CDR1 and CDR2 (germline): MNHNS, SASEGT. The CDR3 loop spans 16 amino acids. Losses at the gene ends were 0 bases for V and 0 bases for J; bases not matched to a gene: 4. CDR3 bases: TGTGCCAGCAGTGAAGCCGGGGGGGCTTTCTCCTACGAGCAGTACTTC. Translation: CASSEAGGAFSYEQYF.

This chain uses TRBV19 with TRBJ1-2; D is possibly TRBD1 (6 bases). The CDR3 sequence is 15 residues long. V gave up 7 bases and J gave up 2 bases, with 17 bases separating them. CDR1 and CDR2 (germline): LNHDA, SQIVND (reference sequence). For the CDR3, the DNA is TGTGCCAGTAAAACGGGGGCCAGCCAAAACTATGGCTACACCTTC. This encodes CASKTGASQNYGYTF.

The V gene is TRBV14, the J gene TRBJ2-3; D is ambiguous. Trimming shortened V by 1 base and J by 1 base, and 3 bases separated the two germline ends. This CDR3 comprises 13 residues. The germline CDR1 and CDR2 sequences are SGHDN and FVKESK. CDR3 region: CASSQVGTDTQYF. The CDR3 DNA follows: TGTGCCAGCAGCCAAGTGGGCACAGATACGCAGTATTTT.

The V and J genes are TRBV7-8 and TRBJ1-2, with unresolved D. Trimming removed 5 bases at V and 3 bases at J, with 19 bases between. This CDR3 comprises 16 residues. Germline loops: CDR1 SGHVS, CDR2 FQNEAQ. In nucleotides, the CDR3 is TGTGCCAGCAGCCCCCATAGTCGCATCCCCTACTATGGCTACACCTTC. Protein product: CASSPHSRIPYYGYTF.

The CDR3 sequence: CATKGTSGEAGELFF. The CDR3 nucleotides read TGTGCCACTAAGGGGACTAGCGGGGAGGCCGGGGAGCTGTTTTTT. The chain links TRBV19 to TRBJ2-2, with 13 bases identical to TRBD2. Losses at the gene ends were 10 bases for V and 6 bases for J; bases not matched to a gene: 8. Looked up from germline, CDR1 is LNHDA and CDR2 is SQIVND (reference sequence). The CDR3 is 15 residues long.

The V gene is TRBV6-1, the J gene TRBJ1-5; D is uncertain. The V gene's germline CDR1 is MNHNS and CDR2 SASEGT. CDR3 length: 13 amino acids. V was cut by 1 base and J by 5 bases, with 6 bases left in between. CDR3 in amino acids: CASSEGTYQPQHF. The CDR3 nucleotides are TGTGCCAGCAGTGAAGGCACCTATCAGCCCCAGCATTTT.

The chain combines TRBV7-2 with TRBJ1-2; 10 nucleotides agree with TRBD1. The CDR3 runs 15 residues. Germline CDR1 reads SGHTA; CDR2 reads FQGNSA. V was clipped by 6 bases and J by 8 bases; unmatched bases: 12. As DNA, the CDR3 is TGTGCCAGCAGGCCCGGGACAGGGGCTATTCCGGGCTACACCTTC. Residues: CASRPGTGAIPGYTF.

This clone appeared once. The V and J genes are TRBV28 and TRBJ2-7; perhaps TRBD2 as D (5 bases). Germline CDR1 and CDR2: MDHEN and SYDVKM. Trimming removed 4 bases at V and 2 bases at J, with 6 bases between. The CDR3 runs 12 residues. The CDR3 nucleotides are TGTGCCAGCAGTTCCGGGGCCTACGAGCAGTACGTC. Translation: CASSSGAYEQYV.

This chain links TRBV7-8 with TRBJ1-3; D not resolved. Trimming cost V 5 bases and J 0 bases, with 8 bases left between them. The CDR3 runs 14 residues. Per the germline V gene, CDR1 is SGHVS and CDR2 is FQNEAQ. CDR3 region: CASSPAGSGNTIYF. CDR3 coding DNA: TGTGCCAGCAGCCCTGCGGGCTCTGGAAACACCATATATTTT.

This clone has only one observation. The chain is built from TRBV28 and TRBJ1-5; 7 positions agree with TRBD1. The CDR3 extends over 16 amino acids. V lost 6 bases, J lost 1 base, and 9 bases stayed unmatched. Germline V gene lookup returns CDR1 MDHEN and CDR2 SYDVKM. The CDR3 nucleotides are TGTGCCAGCAGACTAACAGGGGATTTCAGCAATCAGCCCCAGCATTTT. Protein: CASRLTGDFSNQPQHF.

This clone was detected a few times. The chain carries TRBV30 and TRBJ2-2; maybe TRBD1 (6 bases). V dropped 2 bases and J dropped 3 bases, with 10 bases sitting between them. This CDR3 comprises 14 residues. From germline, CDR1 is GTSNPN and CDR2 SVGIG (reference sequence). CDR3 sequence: CAWSYEGDTGELFF. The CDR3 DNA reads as TGTGCCTGGAGTTATGAGGGGGACACCGGGGAGCTGTTTTTT.

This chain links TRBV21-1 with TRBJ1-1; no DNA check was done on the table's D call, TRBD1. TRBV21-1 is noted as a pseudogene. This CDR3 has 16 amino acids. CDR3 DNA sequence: TGTGCCAGCAGCAAAGAAGAGAAGGGGGCTGACACTGAAGCTTTCTTT. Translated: CASSKEEKGADTEAFF.